A selection of T cell receptor beta chains follows, all from one sample in a study of sequential checkpoint blockade in melanoma. The method was immunoSEQ multiplex PCR; TCRdb's version includes in-frame clones alone and lacks a portion of them. The sample includes around 40,000 clones, 86% of them seen just once. The sample in question was CD8+ T cells sorted from blood (inferred from file names), obtained from a patient given nivolumab and ipilimumab in sequence. All receptors derive from a human donor with melanoma. Each CDR3 is given with its conserved first and last residue.

j_call v_call cdr3_aa
TRBJ2-2 TRBV14 CASRPTARYTGELFF
TRBJ2-1 TRBV6-5 CASSYSRAGDNEQFF
TRBJ2-5 TRBV13 CASSTGQAGPETQYF
TRBJ1-4 TRBV7-9 CASSWNAGLFF
TRBJ2-7 TRBV2 CASSELASGSYEQYF
TRBJ1-1 TRBV5-6 CASTLQSNTEAFF
TRBJ2-7 TRBV5-1 CASSFGTGNEQYF
TRBJ1-6 TRBV5-4 CASQAAGNSPLHF
TRBJ2-1 TRBV27 CATRPAAPYNEQFF
TRBJ2-7 TRBV7-9 CASSPTDRDEQYF
TRBJ2-6 TRBV10-3 CAISESKSLSGANVLTF
TRBJ1-5 TRBV5-8 CASSLVDRIRHF
TRBJ2-1 TRBV4-1 CASSQEANEQFF
TRBJ1-2 TRBV20-1 CSASLGGYTF
TRBJ2-2 TRBV6-1 CASSVLGTSGRGRGELFF
TRBJ2-1 TRBV7-9 CASSFALAVGQFF
TRBJ1-5 TRBV4-2 CASSQDEGGNQPQHF
TRBJ1-1 TRBV6-1 CASSEGTDRNTEAFF
TRBJ2-2 TRBV7-2 CASSLVVTGTGELFF
TRBJ2-7 TRBV5-6 CASRSSGTGGYEQYF
TRBJ2-7 TRBV27 CASSFGGSSYEQYF
TRBJ2-7 TRBV19 CASSITGGSYEQYF
TRBJ1-4 TRBV7-8 CASSSEVDAREKLFF
TRBJ2-3 TRBV15 CATSSPGLAGTDTQYF
TRBJ1-3 TRBV16 CASSPGTGENTIYF
TRBJ2-1 TRBV9 CASSAGQVNEQFF
TRBJ1-1 TRBV28 CASSGPTTMNTEAFF
TRBJ2-1 TRBV29-1 CSVEASSYNEQFF
TRBJ2-1 TRBV27 CASSSRAGVLHEQFF
TRBJ2-3 TRBV5-4 CASSLSSGSPDTQYF
TRBJ2-3 TRBV27 CASSFSIPTGTQYF
TRBJ2-7 TRBV10-1 CASSEGAYYEQYF
TRBJ2-5 TRBV18 CASSPLEETQYF
TRBJ2-5 TRBV6-1 CASSEFQETQYF
TRBJ2-5 TRBV2 CASTAAGQETQYF
TRBJ1-4 TRBV28 CASSPIRQGNEKLFF
TRBJ1-1 TRBV9 CASSAQGTTAFF
TRBJ2-1 TRBV4-1 CASSQDRIEAFYEQFF
TRBJ1-1 TRBV5-6 CASSFGSTEAFF
TRBJ1-4 TRBV9 CASSPRTGGYEKLFF
TRBJ2-5 TRBV27 CASSPRLAGPETQYF
TRBJ2-7 TRBV4-2 CASSQDGSYEQYF
TRBJ1-1 TRBV28 CASSPGLWNTEAFF